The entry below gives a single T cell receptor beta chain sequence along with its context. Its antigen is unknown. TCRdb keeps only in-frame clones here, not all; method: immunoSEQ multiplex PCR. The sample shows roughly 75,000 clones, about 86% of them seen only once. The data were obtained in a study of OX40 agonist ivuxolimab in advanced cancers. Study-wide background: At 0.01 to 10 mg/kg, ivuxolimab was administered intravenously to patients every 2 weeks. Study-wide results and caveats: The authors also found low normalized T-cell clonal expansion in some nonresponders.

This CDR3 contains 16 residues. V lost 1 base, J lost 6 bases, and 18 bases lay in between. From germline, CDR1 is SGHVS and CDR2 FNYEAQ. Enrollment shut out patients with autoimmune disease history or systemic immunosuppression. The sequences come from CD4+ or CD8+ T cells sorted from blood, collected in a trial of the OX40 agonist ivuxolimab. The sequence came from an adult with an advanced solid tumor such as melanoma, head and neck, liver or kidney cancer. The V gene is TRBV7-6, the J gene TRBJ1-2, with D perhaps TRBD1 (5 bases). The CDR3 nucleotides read TGTGCCAGCAGCTTAGGGGGGGTATCTGGTGGTGATGGCTACACCTTC. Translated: CASSLGGVSGGDGYTF. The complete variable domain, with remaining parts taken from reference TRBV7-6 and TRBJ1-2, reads GAGVSQSPRYKVTKRGQDVALRCDPISGHVSLYWYRQALGQGPEFLTYFNYEAQQDKSGLPNDRFSAERPEGSISTLTIQRTEQRDSAMYRCASSLGGVSGGDGYTFGSGTRLTVV.